These 32 T cell receptor beta chains share one sample of origin, sequenced in a study of shared clonotypes between healthy human individuals. Some clones are missing from TCRdb's copy, which holds only in-frame ones; the method was immunoSEQ multiplex PCR. Seen here are roughly 500,000 clones, over 75% observed once, and the top ten hold roughly 13%. Sequenced sample: PBMCs. All receptors derive from a middle-aged woman in good health. Some clones in this sample may be carry-over from other donors' samples.

A word on this clone: A far larger clone is only one base removed, so a read error is likely. V gene TRBV7-2 combines with J gene TRBJ1-2, with 12 bases identical to TRBD1. CDR3 size: 17 residues. Germline values: CDR1 SGHTA, CDR2 FQGNSA. With 2 bases clipped from V and 7 bases from J, the junction kept 11 bases outside the gene matches. CDR3 region: CASSLWGQGASAGGYTF. DNA of the CDR3: TGTGCCAGCAGCTTATGGGGACAGGGGGCGAGTGCGGGTGGCTACACCTTC.

This clone was seen just once. A read error is possible here, since a much larger clone lies one base away. The V and J genes are TRBV5-1 and TRBJ2-1; the match to TRBD2 covers 9 bases. Germline V lookup: CDR1 SGHRS, CDR2 YFSETQ. The CDR3 extends over 17 amino acids. CDR3 sequence (DNA): TGCGCCAGCAGCTTGGACGGTGCGGGAGGGCCCTACAATGGGCAGTTCTTC. Translated, it gives CASSLDGAGGPYNGQFF.

The chain joins TRBV10-3 to TRBJ1-1; weak D call: TRBD1 (6 bases). The germline V gene encodes CDR1 ENHRY and CDR2 SYGVKD. V lost 4 bases and J lost 6, with 18 bases in between. The CDR3 is made up of 15 amino acids. The CDR3 here is CAISAFGTGSPEAFF. The CDR3 region has the DNA TGTGCCATCAGTGCCTTCGGTACAGGGAGCCCTGAAGCTTTCTTT.

The gene calls are TRBV27 and TRBJ2-7; D remains ambiguous. Germline V gives CDR1 MNHEY, CDR2 SMNVEV (reference sequence). CDR3 size: 13 residues. The ends were cut back, 4 bases at V and 2 bases at J, with 9 bases in the middle. The CDR3 reads CASSWRKTYEQYF. CDR3 bases: TGTGCCAGCAGTTGGCGGAAGACCTACGAGCAGTACTTC.

Worth noting for this clone: One end of the junction does not line up with germline, which may come from a read error. CDR3 bases: TGTGTCTGGAGTGGGGGACAGGGGGCACGATCCTACAATGAGCAGTTATTC. Its protein product is CVWSGGQGARSYNEQLF. The chain joins TRBV30 to TRBJ2-7, with 12 bases that match TRBD1. Germline values: CDR1 GTSNPN, CDR2 SVGIG (reference sequence). The CDR3 loop spans 17 amino acids.

Comments on this clone: It may be a read error: a sequence one base away is much more abundant. Other DNA sequences in this specimen translate into the identical CDR3. This chain connects TRBV7-2 to TRBJ1-3; a possible D gene is TRBD1 (5 bases). The CDR3 consists of 17 residues. CDR1 SGHTA and CDR2 FQGNSA come from the germline V gene. The CDR3 sequence is CASSLGPPQEERNTIYF. The CDR3 nucleotides read TGTGCCAGCAGCTTAGGGCCTCCACAGGAGGAGCGAAACACAATATATTTT.

This clone showed up just a few times. The chain links TRBV4-3 to TRBJ2-1, with a possible D match to TRBD1 (5 bases). Between the trimmed V and J ends, which lost 0 bases and 3 bases, there was a span of 15 bases. The CDR3 runs 17 residues. Germline CDR1 is LGHNA and CDR2 is YSLEER. CDR3 sequence (DNA): TGCGCCAGCAGCCAAGATACCTTGCAAGGGGTCTACAATGAGCAGTTCTTC. This sequence encodes CASSQDTLQGVYNEQFF.

About this clone itself: With a far larger clone one base away, a read error is the likely cause. V gene TRBV11-2 combines with J gene TRBJ2-7; no clear D. This CDR3 has 16 residues. CDR1 is SGHAT, CDR2 FQNNGV, per germline. The CDR3 loop reads CAISLYGRTTSYEQYF. The CDR3 nucleotides read TGTGCCATCAGCTTATACGGGCGGACGACCTCCTACGAGCAGTACTTC.

For this clone: This likely traces to a read error, being one base from a far larger clone. The same CDR3 also results from other DNA sequences found in this sample. V and J are TRBV28 and TRBJ1-5; D remains unclear. CDR1 is MDHEN, CDR2 SYDVKM, per germline. The CDR3 covers 15 residues. The CDR3 DNA reads as TGTGCCAGCAGTTCAGTCTCAGGCAGCAATCAGCCTCAGCATTTT. Encoded protein: CASSSVSGSNQPQHF.

This chain joins TRBV28 and TRBJ1-2; 7 bases match TRBD1. Germline V gene lookup returns CDR1 MDHEN and CDR2 SYDVKM. The CDR3 consists of 18 residues. V lost 6 bases to trimming and J lost 1 base; unmatched junction nucleotides: 17. The CDR3 DNA reads TGTGCCAGCAGCACGGACAGGACCCTTCTCCACCTTAACTATGGCTACACCTTC. Its translation is CASSTDRTLLHLNYGYTF.

This clone appeared a few times. J is TRBJ2-4 and V is TRBV7-9; TRBD2 matches 7 bases. V was clipped by 5 bases and J by 1 base; unmatched bases: 2. Germline V gene sequence: CDR1 SEHNR, CDR2 FQNEAQ (reference sequence). This CDR3 contains 14 residues. The DNA of the CDR3 is TGTGCCAGCAGCGCGCGGGGGGCCAAAAACATTCAGTACTTC. Amino acids: CASSARGAKNIQYF.

The chain links TRBV4-2 to TRBJ1-2; TRBD1 matches 7 bases. Germline-derived CDR1 and CDR2 are LGHNA and YNFKEQ. CDR3 size: 15 residues. J was trimmed by 7 bases and V by 0 bases; bases with no gene match: 8. CDR3 in DNA: TGTGCCAGCAGCCAAGACGCCAGGGGGATGAGTGGCTACACCTTC. Translating gives CASSQDARGMSGYTF.

This clone was seen many times. The chain combines TRBV11-2 with TRBJ2-1, with D hard to call. The V end lost 5 bases, the J end lost 7 bases, and 12 bases lay between the germline ends. Germline values: CDR1 SGHAT, CDR2 FQNNGV. This CDR3 has 13 residues. The CDR3 coding sequence is TGTGCCAGCAGCCTCCCGGTACTGAATGAGCAGTTCTTC. Its protein is CASSLPVLNEQFF.

V gene TRBV12-1 combines with J gene TRBJ1-4. TRBV12-1 has pseudogene status. The CDR3 is made up of 19 amino acids. CDR3 amino acids: CASSFEGRETAGGNEKLFF. The CDR3, as DNA: TGTGCCAGCAGCTTTGAGGGGAGGGAAACGGCCGGGGGCAATGAAAAACTGTTTTTT.

The J gene is TRBJ2-1, the V gene TRBV7-9; no clear D gene. The CDR3 runs 14 residues. V was clipped by 3 bases and J by 4 bases, with 10 bases between them. Germline CDR1 and CDR2: SEHNR and FQNEAQ (reference sequence). CDR3 bases: TGTGCCAGCAGCTTCGGGTCAATATACAATGAGCAGTTCTTC. Translated: CASSFGSIYNEQFF. Drawing the rest from reference TRBV7-9 and TRBJ2-1, the complete variable domain is DTGVSQNPRHKITKRGQNVTFRCDPISEHNRLYWYRQTLGQGPEFLTYFQNEAQLEKSRLLSDRFSAERPKGSFSTLEIQRTEQGDSAMYLCASSFGSIYNEQFFGPGTRLTVL.

This chain connects TRBV5-6 to TRBJ2-2; 9 bases fit TRBD2. Germline V gene sequence: CDR1 SGHDT, CDR2 YYEEEE. V trimming: 7 bases; J trimming: 4 bases; junction bases outside the gene matches: 11. This CDR3 has 16 residues. CDR3 in DNA: TGTGCCAGCGGATTTATTGGGACTAGCTTCACCGGGGAGCTGTTTTTT. This gives the protein CASGFIGTSFTGELFF.

The chain has TRBV4-3 and TRBJ2-7; perhaps TRBD2 as D (6 bases). CDR1 is LGHNA and CDR2 is YSLEER in the germline V gene. Trimming stripped 1 base from V and 1 base from J, with 11 bases between. CDR3 length: 15 amino acids. The CDR3 DNA reads as TGCGCCAGCAGCCAAGTGGTTGGGGGGTCCTACGAGCAGTACTTC. Translated: CASSQVVGGSYEQYF.

On this clone: A single base is all that separates this from a far larger clone, so a read error is likely. The rearrangement uses TRBV2 and TRBJ2-7, with D perhaps TRBD2 (5 bases). Germline V gene sequence: CDR1 SNHLY, CDR2 FYNNEI. There are 15 residues in the CDR3. CDR3 nucleotides: TGTGCCGGCAGTGAAGGAGTACAAGGACTCTACGAGCAGTACTTC. Its translation: CAGSEGVQGLYEQYF.

The gene calls are TRBV7-2 and TRBJ2-5; TRBD2 is a possible D gene (6 bases). The germline V gene encodes CDR1 SGHTA and CDR2 FQGNSA. V gave up 4 bases and J gave up 5 bases, with 11 bases separating them. The CDR3 contains 13 residues. This CDR3 reads CASSSTRGETQYF. The CDR3 DNA sequence: TGTGCCAGCAGCTCGACTAGAGGGGAGACCCAGTACTTC.

V gene TRBV27 combines with J gene TRBJ1-5; TRBD1 matches 9 bases. V lost 6 bases to trimming and J lost 11 bases; unmatched junction nucleotides: 11. The V gene's germline CDR1 is MNHEY and CDR2 SMNVEV (reference sequence). CDR3 size: 14 residues. The CDR3: CASRKQGAPGAQHF. For the CDR3, the DNA is TGTGCCAGCAGGAAACAGGGGGCCCCCGGGGCCCAGCATTTT.

V gene TRBV7-2 combines with J gene TRBJ1-1; D is ambiguous. This CDR3 is built from 14 residues. The V and J ends lost 4 bases and 6 bases respectively, with 15 bases between them. Germline V gives CDR1 SGHTA, CDR2 FQGNSA. The CDR3 protein is CASSSRPAPAEAFF. DNA for the CDR3: TGTGCCAGCAGCTCCCGACCGGCCCCGGCTGAAGCTTTCTTT.

Concerning this clone itself: A far more abundant clone sits one base away, making this likely a read error. The genes are TRBV4-2 and TRBJ2-5; D gene unclear. The DNA matches TRBJ2-7 better at its end, which makes the J call doubtful. The CDR3 loop spans 14 amino acids. Germline CDR1 is LGHNA and CDR2 is YNFKEQ. The CDR3 sequence is CASSREYRTYEQYF. The CDR3 nucleotides are TGTGCCAGCAGCCGCGAGTACAGAACCTACGAGCAGTACTTC.

This chain links TRBV7-9 with TRBJ2-1; possibly TRBD2 for D (6 bases). V lost 6 bases, J lost 1 base, and 16 bases lay in between. CDR3 size: 16 residues. In germline, CDR1 is SEHNR, CDR2 FQNEAQ (reference sequence). The CDR3 region has the DNA TGTGCCAGCAGGCCTCGGGACTCCATATCCTACAATGAGCAGTTCTTC. Its translation: CASRPRDSISYNEQFF.

The chain links TRBV15 to TRBJ1-2; D is perhaps TRBD1 (5 bases). From germline, CDR1 is LNHNV and CDR2 YYDKDF (reference sequence). The germline V and J ends were trimmed by 5 bases and 8 bases, with 18 bases remaining between them. The CDR3 length is 14 residues. The CDR3 nucleotides are TGTGCCACCAGCGGAACAGTTCAACGGGGCGGCTACACCTTC. Translating gives CATSGTVQRGGYTF.

This clone was detected a few times. The chain is built from TRBV27 and TRBJ1-4, with a possible D match to TRBD1 (5 bases). This CDR3 region has 15 residues. Trimming removed 5 bases at V and 7 bases at J, with 17 bases between. Germline V gene sequence: CDR1 MNHEY, CDR2 SMNVEV (reference sequence). The CDR3 here is CASSPLPGPSEKLFF. CDR3 DNA: TGTGCCAGCAGTCCGTTACCGGGGCCGAGTGAAAAACTGTTTTTT.

The chain uses TRBV30 and TRBJ1-1, with 8 bases aligning to TRBD1. The J segment lost 3 bases and the V segment lost 4 bases, leaving 4 bases of the junction unmatched. Germline-derived CDR1 and CDR2 are GTSNPN and SVGIG (reference sequence). The CDR3 is 13 amino acids. CDR3 nucleotide sequence: TGTGCCTGGACTCGGACAGGGCACACTGAAGCTTTCTTT. Translating gives CAWTRTGHTEAFF. The whole variable domain, filled in from reference TRBV30 and TRBJ1-1, reads SQTIHQWPATLVQPVGSPLSLECTVEGTSNPNLYWYRQAAGRGLQLLFYSVGIGQISSEVPQNLSASRPQDRQFILSSKKLLLSDSGFYLCAWTRTGHTEAFFGQGTRLTVV.

As concerns this clone: This likely traces to a read error, being one base from a far larger clone. The chain is built from TRBV28 and TRBJ2-7, with D possibly being TRBD2 (6 bases). Germline lookup yields CDR1 MDHEN and CDR2 SYDVKM. This CDR3 has 17 residues. V was clipped by 2 bases and J by 0 bases, with 17 bases between them. The CDR3 reads CASSLILGGKTSYEQYF. The CDR3 coding sequence is TGTGCCAGCAGTTTAATTCTAGGCGGGAAAACCTCCTACGAGCAGTACTTC.

This sequence joins TRBV4-2 and TRBJ2-1, with a tentative D call TRBD1 (6 bases). Trimming pared 0 bases from V and 3 bases from J, leaving 12 bases between. Germline V lookup: CDR1 LGHNA, CDR2 YNFKEQ. The CDR3 contains 16 residues. CDR3 protein: CASSQEGGNVYNEQFF. Written as DNA, the CDR3 is TGTGCCAGCAGCCAAGAAGGGGGTAATGTCTACAATGAGCAGTTCTTC.

Worth noting for this clone: It is likely a read error: a sequence one base away is far more abundant. Other nucleotide sequences in the sample specify the same CDR3. CDR3 sequence reads: CASSLRGTASYEQYF. The CDR3 bases are TGTGCCAGCAGTTTAAGAGGGACAGCCTCCTACGAGCAGTACTTC. V and J are TRBV28 and TRBJ2-7; 7 nucleotides match TRBD1. Per the germline V gene, CDR1 is MDHEN and CDR2 is SYDVKM. V lost 2 bases, J lost 0 bases, and 4 bases stayed unmatched. CDR3 length: 15 residues.

The chain recombines TRBV6-6 with TRBJ1-5; TRBD1 matches 7 bases. V lost 6 bases to trimming and J lost 2 bases; unmatched junction nucleotides: 10. Germline lookup yields CDR1 MNHNY and CDR2 SVGAGI (reference sequence). This CDR3 has 16 amino acids. CDR3 DNA sequence: TGTGCCAGCAGACCCAGACAGGGCGGCCGCAATCAGCCCCAGCATTTT. Its protein is CASRPRQGGRNQPQHF.

The V and J genes are TRBV11-2 and TRBJ2-5, with 8 bases aligning to TRBD2. CDR1 SGHAT and CDR2 FQNNGV come from the germline V gene. V lost 4 bases to trimming and J lost 5 bases; unmatched junction nucleotides: 6. The CDR3 is 14 amino acids. CDR3 residues: CASSWTPGGETQYF. DNA of the CDR3: TGTGCCAGCAGCTGGACTCCGGGAGGGGAGACCCAGTACTTC.

The rearrangement links TRBV5-1 to TRBJ1-1; perhaps TRBD1 as D (5 bases). In germline, CDR1 is SGHRS, CDR2 YFSETQ. The V end was cut by 4 bases, the J end by 5 bases, with 15 bases between. The CDR3 runs to 14 residues. The CDR3 loop reads CASSVGPERTEAFF. CDR3 nucleotide sequence: TGCGCCAGCAGCGTGGGACCGGAGCGGACTGAAGCTTTCTTT.